This T cell receptor beta chain emerged from a study of neurological immune-mediated disorders. The CDR3 runs 15 residues. Trimming pared 6 bases from V and 2 bases from J, leaving 17 bases between. Study outcomes and limitations: Phylogenetic grouping assigned the repertoires of 18 of 34 multiple sclerosis patients to a single related-CDR3 cluster, representing a possible signature. Falling below healthy controls, multiple sclerosis showed the least TCR clonal expansion, while HTLV-1-associated myelopathy showed the most.

Time point specified: longitudinal time-point 3. The authors produced cDNA by 5'RACE using 10-nucleotide random UMIs. MiXCR, run by TCRdb on the 5' RACE reads, gives a single entry per CDR3 protein. The sample lists tens of thousands of distinct CDR3 sequences, about 4.5% seen once, with less than 7.5% in the top ten. This clonotype was recorded at least ten times. Its antigen is unidentified. The material sequenced was PBMCs. The clonotype originates from an older woman with multiple sclerosis. This sequence joins TRBV12-3 or TRBV12-4 and TRBJ2-7; D is possibly TRBD1 (6 bases). The CDR3 DNA follows: TGTGCCAGCAGACCGCAGGGGCTCGGGGCCTACGAGCAGTACTTC. It codes for CASRPQGLGAYEQYF.